A selection of T cell receptor beta chains follows, all from one sample in a study of blood T cell repertoires in COVID-19. This table comes from immunoSEQ multiplex PCR, and its TCRdb copy is limited to in-frame clones, with some not included. Among 30,000 to 50,000 clones listed, roughly 75% were seen once. The sequenced sample was peripheral blood. Receptors originate from an elderly man with active or convalescent COVID-19. Both conserved end residues are trimmed from each CDR3.

J	V	CDR3
TRBJ1-3	TRBV7-9	ASSSPGFSGNTIY
TRBJ2-3	TRBV18	ASSGEVNTDTQY
TRBJ2-7	TRBV7-2	ASSHTGTQTYEQY
TRBJ2-1	TRBV25-1	ASSTTGKGINEQF
TRBJ2-5	TRBV24-1	ATSPGRGAVQETQY
TRBJ2-7	TRBV6-5	ASPGQGYEQY
TRBJ2-2	TRBV11-3	ASSLGPARAGELF
TRBJ2-1	TRBV19	ASSLKHLNEQF
TRBJ1-1	TRBV7-8	ASSLYRGSTEAF
TRBJ2-7	TRBV28	ASRPVGGVGYEQY
TRBJ2-3	TRBV7-3	ASSLTLFDTDTQY
TRBJ2-1	TRBV21-1	ASSKEQETYNEQF
TRBJ1-1	TRBV14	ASSQDPPRAMNTEAF
TRBJ2-4	TRBV15	ATGGQPKNIQY
TRBJ2-7	TRBV28	ASSPGQATYEQY
TRBJ2-5	TRBV7-2	ATSRGRLETQY
TRBJ2-4	TRBV19	ASSFFSGGAKNIQY
TRBJ1-2	TRBV24-1	ATSDHPTEGYT
TRBJ2-5	TRBV7-2	ASSLGGSPRETQY
TRBJ1-5	TRBV28	ASSFPGQSLYSNQPQH
TRBJ2-1	TRBV29-1	SVDRGYNEQF
TRBJ2-1	TRBV4-3	ASSPSSGGLYNEQF
TRBJ2-7	TRBV29-1	SVLGQGRSYEQY
TRBJ2-3	TRBV7-2	ASTRTGVTDTQY
TRBJ2-7	TRBV9	ASSPQGGVAVYEQY
TRBJ2-3	TRBV6-5	ASSYGLASSTDTQY
TRBJ1-1	TRBV4-2	ASSQGTGAMNTEAF
TRBJ1-5	TRBV6-1	ASSGGLLGADQPQH
TRBJ2-3	TRBV6-5	ASSYAGPEVDTQY
TRBJ2-7	TRBV9	ASSSSGTSSKEQY
TRBJ2-7	TRBV18	ASSPDSAREQY
TRBJ1-5	TRBV27	ASSYDLFGPQH
TRBJ2-7	TRBV24-1	ATSGHRTGVEQY
TRBJ2-5	TRBV9	ASSPMTSETQY
TRBJ1-5	TRBV27	ASSTQGAGQPQH
TRBJ2-3	TRBV7-9	ASSLAEGDTQY
TRBJ1-5	TRBV19	ASSGDRGYQPQH
TRBJ1-5	TRBV6-5	ASRQGVGTPQH
TRBJ2-1	TRBV2	ASSEQDSYNEQF
TRBJ2-5	TRBV24-1	ATSDLGTGRETQY
TRBJ2-3	TRBV28	ASTSLLAGGEWGTDTQY
TRBJ1-2	TRBV19	ASSSSRPFYGYT
TRBJ2-1	TRBV13	ASRVGQGDWNEQF
TRBJ2-7	TRBV19	ACRRQGDYEQY
TRBJ2-1	TRBV7-3	ASSLGTVNEQF
TRBJ2-5	TRBV6-5	ASRGVGQSQETQY
TRBJ1-1	TRBV9	ASSVAGNSVNTEAF